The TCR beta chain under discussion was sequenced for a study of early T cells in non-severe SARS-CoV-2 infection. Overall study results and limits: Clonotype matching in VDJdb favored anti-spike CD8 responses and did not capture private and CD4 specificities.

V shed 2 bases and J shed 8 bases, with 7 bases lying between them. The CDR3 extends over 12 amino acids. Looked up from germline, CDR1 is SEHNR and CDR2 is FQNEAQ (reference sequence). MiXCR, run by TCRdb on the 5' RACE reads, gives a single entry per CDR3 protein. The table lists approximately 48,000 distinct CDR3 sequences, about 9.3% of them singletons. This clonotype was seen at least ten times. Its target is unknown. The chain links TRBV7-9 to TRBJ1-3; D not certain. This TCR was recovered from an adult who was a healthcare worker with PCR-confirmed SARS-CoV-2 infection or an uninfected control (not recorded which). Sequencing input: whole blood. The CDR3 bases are TGTGCCAGCAGCTTAAAGTCGGACACCATATATTTT. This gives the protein CASSLKSDTIYF. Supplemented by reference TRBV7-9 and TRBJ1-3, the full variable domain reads DTGVSQNPRHKITKRGQNVTFRCDPISEHNRLYWYRQTLGQGPEFLTYFQNEAQLEKSRLLSDRFSAERPKGSFSTLEIQRTEQGDSAMYLCASSLKSDTIYFGEGSWLTVV.